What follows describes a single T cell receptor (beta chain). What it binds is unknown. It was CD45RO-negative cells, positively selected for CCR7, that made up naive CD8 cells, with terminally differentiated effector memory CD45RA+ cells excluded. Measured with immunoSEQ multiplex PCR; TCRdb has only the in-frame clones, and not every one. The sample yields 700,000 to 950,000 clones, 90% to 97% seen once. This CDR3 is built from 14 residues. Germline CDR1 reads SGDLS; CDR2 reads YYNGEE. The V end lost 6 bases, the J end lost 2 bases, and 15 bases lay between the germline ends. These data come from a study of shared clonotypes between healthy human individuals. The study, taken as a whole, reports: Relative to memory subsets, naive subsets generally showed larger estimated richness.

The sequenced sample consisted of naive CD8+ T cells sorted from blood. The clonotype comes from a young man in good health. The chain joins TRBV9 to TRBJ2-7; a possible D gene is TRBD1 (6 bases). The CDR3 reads CASTGQGLTYEQYF. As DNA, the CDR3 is TGTGCCAGCACCGGCCAGGGGTTGACCTACGAGCAGTACTTC.